The subject of this entry is one TCR beta chain. As processed by the authors: Amplification with reference gene primers provided the estimates of nucleated cell counts. Repertoires were generated with immunoSEQ multiplex PCR, while TCRdb's copy carries only in-frame clones and drops some. Clonal size and the V and J genes are those of that table, whereas D and trimming came from the DNA. The sample has around 300,000 clones, around nine tenths seen once. The sample comes from a study of blood T cell repertoires in COVID-19. About the study: PBMCs, B-cell-depleted T cells, or T cells provided the cDNA or gDNA that made up the material.

Sequencing was carried out using PBMCs or T cells enriched from blood (not recorded which). This sequence originates from a woman aged 55-69 years who had recovered from COVID-19.

CDR3 loop: CASSYGREVYEQYF. CDR3 in DNA: TGTGCCAGCAGTTACGGCAGGGAAGTCTACGAGCAGTACTTC. The gene calls are TRBV6-2 or TRBV6-3 and TRBJ2-7, with TRBD1 as a possible D gene (5 bases). The germline V gene has CDR1 MNHEY and CDR2 SVGEGT. The V and J ends lost 2 bases and 3 bases respectively, with 11 bases between them. This CDR3 comprises 14 residues.